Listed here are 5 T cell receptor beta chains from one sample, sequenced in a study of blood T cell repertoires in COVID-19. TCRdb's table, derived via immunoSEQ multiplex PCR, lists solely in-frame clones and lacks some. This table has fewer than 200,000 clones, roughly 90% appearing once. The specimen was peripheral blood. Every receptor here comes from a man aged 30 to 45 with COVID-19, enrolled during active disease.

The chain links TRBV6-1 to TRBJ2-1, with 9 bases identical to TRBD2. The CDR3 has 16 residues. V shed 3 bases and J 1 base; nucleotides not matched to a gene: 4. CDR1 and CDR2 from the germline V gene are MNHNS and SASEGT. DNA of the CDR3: TGTGCCAGCAGTGACCTAGCGGGGAGATCCTACAATGAGCAGTTCTTC. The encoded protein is CASSDLAGRSYNEQFF.

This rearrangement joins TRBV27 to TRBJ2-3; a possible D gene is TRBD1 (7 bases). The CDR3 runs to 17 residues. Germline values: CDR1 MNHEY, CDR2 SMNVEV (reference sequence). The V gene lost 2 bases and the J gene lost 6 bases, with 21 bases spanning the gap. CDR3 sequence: CASSLIRGLDYLDTQYF. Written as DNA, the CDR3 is TGTGCCAGCAGTTTAATCAGGGGGTTGGACTATCTTGATACGCAGTATTTT.

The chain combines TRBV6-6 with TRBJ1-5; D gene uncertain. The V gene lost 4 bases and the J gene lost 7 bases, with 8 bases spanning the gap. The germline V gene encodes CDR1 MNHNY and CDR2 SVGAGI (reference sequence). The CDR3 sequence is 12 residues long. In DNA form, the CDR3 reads TGTGCCAGCAGTTTTTCCCTACAGCCCCAGCATTTT. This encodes CASSFSLQPQHF.

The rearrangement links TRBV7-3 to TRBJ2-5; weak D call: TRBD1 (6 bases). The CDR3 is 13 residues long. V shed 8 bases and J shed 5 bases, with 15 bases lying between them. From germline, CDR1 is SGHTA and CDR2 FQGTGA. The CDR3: CASGARGGETQYF. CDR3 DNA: TGTGCCAGCGGGGCCAGGGGCGGGGAGACCCAGTACTTC.

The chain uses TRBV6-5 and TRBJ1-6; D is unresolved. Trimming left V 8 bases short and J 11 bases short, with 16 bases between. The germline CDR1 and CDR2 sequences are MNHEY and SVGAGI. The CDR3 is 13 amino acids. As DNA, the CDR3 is TGTGCCAGCGGAGGGTCAAGGGATCCACCCCTCCACTTT. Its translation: CASGGSRDPPLHF.